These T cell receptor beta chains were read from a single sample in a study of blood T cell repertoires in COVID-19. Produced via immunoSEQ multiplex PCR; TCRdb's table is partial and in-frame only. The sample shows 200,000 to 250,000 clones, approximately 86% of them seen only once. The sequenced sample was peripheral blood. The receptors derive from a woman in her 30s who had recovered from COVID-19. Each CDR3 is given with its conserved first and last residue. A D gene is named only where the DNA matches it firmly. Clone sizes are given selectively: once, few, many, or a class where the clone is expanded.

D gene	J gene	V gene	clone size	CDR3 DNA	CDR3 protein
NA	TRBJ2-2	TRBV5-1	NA	TGCGCCAGCAGCCCCTACAGAGAGGAGGTCTGGACCGGGGAGCTGTTTTTT	CASSPYREEVWTGELFF
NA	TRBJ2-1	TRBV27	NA	TGTGCCAGCAGGGGGCCGTTCTCCTACAATGAGCAGTTCTTC	CASRGPFSYNEQFF
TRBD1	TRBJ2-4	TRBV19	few	TGTGCCAGTAGTCCCTCCAGGGGCGACAGGGACCAACCCCTAGCCAAAAACATTCAGTACTTC	CASSPSRGDRDQPLAKNIQYF
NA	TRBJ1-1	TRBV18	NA	TGTGCCAGCTCACTTCAGCGGAGGGAGAACACTGAAGCTTTCTTT	CASSLQRRENTEAFF
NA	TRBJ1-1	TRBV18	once	TGTGCCAGCTCACCACGTGAGGGGGGGGGCACTGAAGCTTTCTTT	CASSPREGGGTEAFF
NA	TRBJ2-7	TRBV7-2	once	TGTGCCAGCAGTTTAGACAGCTTCTCCTACGAGCAGTACTTC	CASSLDSFSYEQYF
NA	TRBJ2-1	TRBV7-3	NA	TGTGCCAGCAGCCCTCGCAATGAGCAGTTCTTC	CASSPRNEQFF
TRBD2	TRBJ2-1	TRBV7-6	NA	TGTGCCAGCAGCTTAGGGGGGACTAGCATGTGGTACAATGAGCAGTTCTTC	CASSLGGTSMWYNEQFF
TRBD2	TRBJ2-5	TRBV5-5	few	TGTGCCAGCAGCTGGGGACTAGCGGGGGAAGAGACCCAGTACTTC	CASSWGLAGEETQYF
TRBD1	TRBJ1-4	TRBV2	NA	TGTGCCAGCAGTGCTCCCCGGGACAGGAGTAATGAAAAACTGTTTTTT	CASSAPRDRSNEKLFF